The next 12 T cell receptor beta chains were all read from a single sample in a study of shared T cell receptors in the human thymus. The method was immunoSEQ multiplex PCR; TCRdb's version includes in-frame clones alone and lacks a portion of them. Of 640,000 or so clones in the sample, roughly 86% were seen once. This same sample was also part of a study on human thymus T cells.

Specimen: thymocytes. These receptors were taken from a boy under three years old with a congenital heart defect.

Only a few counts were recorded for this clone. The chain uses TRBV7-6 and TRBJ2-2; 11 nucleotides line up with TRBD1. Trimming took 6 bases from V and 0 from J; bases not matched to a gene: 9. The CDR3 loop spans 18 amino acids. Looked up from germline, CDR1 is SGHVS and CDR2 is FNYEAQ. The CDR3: CASSFGQGATPNTGELFF. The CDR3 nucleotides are TGTGCCAGCAGTTTCGGACAGGGGGCGACCCCGAACACCGGGGAGCTGTTTTTT.

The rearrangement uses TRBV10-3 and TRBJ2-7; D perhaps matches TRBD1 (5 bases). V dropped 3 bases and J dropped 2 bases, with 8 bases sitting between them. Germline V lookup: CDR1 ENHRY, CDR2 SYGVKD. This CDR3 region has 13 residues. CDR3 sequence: CAISDRAPYEQYF. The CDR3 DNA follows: TGTGCCATCAGTGACAGGGCCCCCTACGAGCAGTACTTC.

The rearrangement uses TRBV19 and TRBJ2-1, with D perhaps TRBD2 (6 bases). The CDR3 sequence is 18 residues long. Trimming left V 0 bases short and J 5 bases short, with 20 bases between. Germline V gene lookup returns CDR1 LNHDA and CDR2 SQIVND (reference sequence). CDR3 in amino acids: CASSIDLTRQIVNNEQFF. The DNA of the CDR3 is TGTGCCAGTAGTATAGATTTGACTAGACAGATAGTAAACAATGAGCAGTTCTTC.

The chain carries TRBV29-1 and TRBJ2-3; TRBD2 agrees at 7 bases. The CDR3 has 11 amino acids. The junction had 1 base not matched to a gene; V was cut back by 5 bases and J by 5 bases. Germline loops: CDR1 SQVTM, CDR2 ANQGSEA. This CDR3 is CSVPSGDTQYF. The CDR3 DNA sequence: TGCAGCGTTCCTAGCGGAGATACGCAGTATTTT.

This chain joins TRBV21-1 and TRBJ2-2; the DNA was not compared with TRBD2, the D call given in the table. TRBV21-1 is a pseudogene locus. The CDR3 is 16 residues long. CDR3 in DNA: TGTGCCAGCAGCAAGTCTGAGTGGTCTGACACCGGGGAGCTGTTTTTT. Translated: CASSKSEWSDTGELFF.

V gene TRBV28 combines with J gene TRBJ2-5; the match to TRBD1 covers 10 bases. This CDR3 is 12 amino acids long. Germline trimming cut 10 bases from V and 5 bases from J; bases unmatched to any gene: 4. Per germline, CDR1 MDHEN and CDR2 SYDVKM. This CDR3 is CAIGTGEETQYF. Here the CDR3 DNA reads TGTGCCATCGGGACAGGGGAGGAGACCCAGTACTTC.

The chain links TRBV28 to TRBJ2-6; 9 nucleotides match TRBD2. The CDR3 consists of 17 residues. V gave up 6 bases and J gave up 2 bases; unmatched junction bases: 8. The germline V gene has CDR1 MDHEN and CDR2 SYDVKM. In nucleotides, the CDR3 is TGTGCCAGCAGACTAGCGGGCGTCAGTACTGGGGCCAACGTCCTGACTTTC. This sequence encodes CASRLAGVSTGANVLTF.

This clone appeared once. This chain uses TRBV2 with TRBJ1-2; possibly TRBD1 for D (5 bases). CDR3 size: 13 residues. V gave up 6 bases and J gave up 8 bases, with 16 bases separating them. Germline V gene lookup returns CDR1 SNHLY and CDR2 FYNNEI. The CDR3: CASRPSRGGGYTF. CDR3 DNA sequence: TGTGCCAGCAGGCCCTCACGCGGGGGGGGCTACACCTTC.

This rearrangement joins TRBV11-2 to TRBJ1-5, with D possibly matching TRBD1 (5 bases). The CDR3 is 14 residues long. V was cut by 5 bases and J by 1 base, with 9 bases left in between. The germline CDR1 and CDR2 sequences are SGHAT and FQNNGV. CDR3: CASSTGGSNQPQHF. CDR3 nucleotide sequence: TGTGCCAGCAGCACGGGGGGGAGCAATCAGCCCCAGCATTTT.

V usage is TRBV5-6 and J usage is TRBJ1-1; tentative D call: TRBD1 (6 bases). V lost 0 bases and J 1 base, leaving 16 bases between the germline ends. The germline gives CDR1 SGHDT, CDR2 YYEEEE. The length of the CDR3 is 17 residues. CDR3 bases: TGTGCCAGCAGCTTGGGTGGGCGGGGGGCATCGAACACTGAAGCTTTCTTT. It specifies CASSLGGRGASNTEAFF.

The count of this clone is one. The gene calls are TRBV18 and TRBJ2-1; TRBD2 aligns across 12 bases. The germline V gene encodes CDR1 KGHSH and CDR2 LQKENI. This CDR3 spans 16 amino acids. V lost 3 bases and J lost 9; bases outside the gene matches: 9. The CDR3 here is CASSPRLAGEGGEQFF. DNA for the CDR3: TGTGCCAGCTCACCGAGACTAGCGGGGGAGGGAGGTGAGCAGTTCTTC.

The CDR3 DNA reads TGTGCCAGCAGGTTCGCAGACCGGCACCTAGCGAAACCCCCCAACGAGCAGTACTTC. It yields the protein CASRFADRHLAKPPNEQYF. The chain is built from TRBV5-8 and TRBJ2-7; a weak D match, TRBD2 (6 bases). Trimming took off 5 bases at V and 5 bases at J, with 32 bases between the two ends. The length of the CDR3 is 19 residues. CDR1 and CDR2 from the germline V gene are SGHTS and YDEGEE.